This entry lists 5 T cell receptor beta chains sequenced from one sample in a study of cytotoxic CD8 clonotypes in ibrutinib-treated CLL (dated by TCRdb to about 2021). The label giving this sample's time point can be read as: roughly 2 years on ibrutinib. Library generation was performed with the immunoSEQ multiplex PCR assay. TCRdb provides this immuneACCESS table in a form limited to in-frame rearrangements. Some clones are lacking; in checked studies, under half of them reflect an unresolved V gene, and why the rest are absent is not known. Across this sample there are 130,000 or so clones, with roughly 85% seen only once. Under 2.5% of the sample goes to the ten largest clones. Sample: PBMCs, taken after 24 months of ibrutinib treatment. The receptors here all came from a human donor with chronic lymphocytic leukemia.

The chain is built from TRBV4-1 and TRBJ1-5; 7 nucleotides agree with TRBD1. Germline values: CDR1 MGHRA, CDR2 YSYEKL. The CDR3 runs 13 residues. Trimming cost V 0 bases and J 13 bases; bases outside gene matches: 6. Here the CDR3 DNA reads TGCGCCAGCAGCCAAGATAACAGGGGTCTACAGCATTTT. It codes for CASSQDNRGLQHF.

V and J are TRBV18 and TRBJ2-5; D gene unclear. The V gene lost 2 bases and the J gene lost 1 base, with 5 bases spanning the gap. Germline assignment: CDR1 KGHSH and CDR2 LQKENI. CDR3 length equals 13 residues. This chain's CDR3 is CASSPAIQETQYF. DNA for the CDR3: TGTGCCAGCTCACCAGCAATCCAAGAGACCCAGTACTTC.

This chain joins TRBV4-2 and TRBJ1-4, with 8 bases lining up with TRBD1. CDR3 length equals 21 residues. CDR1 and CDR2 from the germline V gene are LGHNA and YNFKEQ. The V segment lost 0 bases and the J segment 5 bases; nucleotides outside the gene matches: 20. The CDR3 loop reads CASSQDNVLGDRRFPNEKLFF. Written as DNA, the CDR3 is TGTGCCAGCAGCCAAGATAACGTATTAGGGGACAGGCGTTTCCCGAATGAAAAACTGTTTTTT.

The chain combines TRBV28 with TRBJ1-4, with 8 nucleotides matching TRBD1. There are 13 residues in the CDR3. The ends lost 6 bases at V and 8 bases at J; junction bases unmatched: 5. Germline V CDR1 and CDR2: MDHEN, SYDVKM. CDR3 DNA: TGTGCCAGCAGACAGGGGGATAGGGAAAAACTGTTTTTT. This encodes CASRQGDREKLFF.

The V gene is TRBV18, the J gene TRBJ2-3; 7 bases match TRBD2. The length of the CDR3 is 17 residues. After removal of 6 bases from V and 0 bases from J, the junction contained 12 bases not matched to a gene. The germline CDR1 and CDR2 sequences are KGHSH and LQKENI. CDR3 nucleotides: TGTGCCAGCTCGCCGACTTCCGGGAGGACGAGCACAGATACGCAGTATTTT. Encoded protein: CASSPTSGRTSTDTQYF.